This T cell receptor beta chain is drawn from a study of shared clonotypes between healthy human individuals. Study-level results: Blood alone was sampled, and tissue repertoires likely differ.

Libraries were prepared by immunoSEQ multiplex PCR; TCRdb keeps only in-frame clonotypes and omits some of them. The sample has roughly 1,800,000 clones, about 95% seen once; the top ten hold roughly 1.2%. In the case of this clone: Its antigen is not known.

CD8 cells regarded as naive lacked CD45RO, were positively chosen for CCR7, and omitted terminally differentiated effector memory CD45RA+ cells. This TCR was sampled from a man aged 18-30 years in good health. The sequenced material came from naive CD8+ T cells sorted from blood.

The CDR3: CASSDFEGTSGYNEQFF. Written as DNA, the CDR3 is TGTGCCAGCAGCGATTTTGAAGGGACTAGCGGCTACAATGAGCAGTTCTTC. This chain connects TRBV7-9 to TRBJ2-1; 11 positions match TRBD2. This CDR3 is built from 17 residues. J lost 3 bases, V lost 5 bases, and 9 bases had no gene match. Germline CDR1 SEHNR, CDR2 FQNEAQ (reference sequence).